One and the same sample provided the 26 T cell receptor beta chains below, sequenced in a study of cytomegalovirus exposure and HLA in healthy donors. PCR primers comprised 60 Vbeta and 13 Jbeta primers. Clones were read by immunoSEQ multiplex PCR, and TCRdb kept only the in-frame ones, dropping some. Among roughly 110,000 clones listed, 65% to 80% were seen once. Material for sequencing was PBMCs. These receptors were obtained from a female donor in good health and CMV-seronegative.

The chain combines TRBV6-5 with TRBJ2-3; 7 bases are shared with TRBD1. J lost 6 bases, V lost 8 bases, and 11 bases had no gene match. The CDR3 has 14 amino acids. In germline, CDR1 is MNHEY, CDR2 SVGAGI. The CDR3 loop reads CASGQAVSSDTQYF. In DNA, the CDR3 is TGTGCCAGCGGACAGGCGGTGAGCTCTGATACGCAGTATTTT.

This sequence joins TRBV4-1 and TRBJ1-5, with D possibly being TRBD1 (6 bases). Trimming removed 0 bases from V and 0 bases from J, with 12 bases in between. This CDR3 has 17 residues. Germline values: CDR1 MGHRA, CDR2 YSYEKL. This CDR3 reads CASSQDETGLSNQPQHF. The CDR3 coding sequence is TGCGCCAGCAGCCAAGATGAGACAGGCCTTAGCAATCAGCCCCAGCATTTT.

The chain combines TRBV7-9 with TRBJ2-2; D is unclear. Deletions cut 3 bases from V and 5 bases from J, with 4 bases between. Germline assignment: CDR1 SEHNR and CDR2 FQNEAQ (reference sequence). The length of the CDR3 is 12 residues. The CDR3, as DNA: TGTGCCAGCAGCTTCGGGACCGGGGAGCTGTTTTTT. As protein: CASSFGTGELFF.

The rearrangement links TRBV6-6 to TRBJ2-1, with 10 bases identical to TRBD2. The germline CDR1 and CDR2 sequences are MNHNY and SVGAGI (reference sequence). The junction had 5 bases not matched to a gene; V was cut back by 7 bases and J by 5 bases. The CDR3 covers 14 residues. The DNA of the CDR3 is TGTGCCAGCACCACTAGCGGGGTGAACAATGAGCAGTTCTTC. Amino acids: CASTTSGVNNEQFF.

Only a few counts were recorded for this clone. This chain joins TRBV7-3 and TRBJ2-1, with D possibly matching TRBD2 (6 bases). The germline V and J ends were trimmed by 2 bases and 7 bases, with 15 bases remaining between them. This CDR3 is 15 amino acids long. CDR1 is SGHTA, CDR2 FQGTGA, per germline. The CDR3 coding sequence is TGTGCCAGCAGCTTAGAGTTTGGGACTCCTAATGAGCAGTTCTTC. It yields the protein CASSLEFGTPNEQFF.

The CDR3 protein is CASSLKTGVDTEAFF. The CDR3 bases are TGTGCCAGCAGCCTTAAAACAGGCGTTGACACTGAAGCTTTCTTT. This rearrangement joins TRBV6-1 to TRBJ1-1; D perhaps matches TRBD1 (5 bases). There are 15 residues in the CDR3. Trimming stripped 6 bases from V and 3 bases from J, with 17 bases between. Germline V gene lookup returns CDR1 MNHNS and CDR2 SASEGT.

The chain links TRBV10-3 to TRBJ2-4, with TRBD2 as a possible D gene (6 bases). Trimming stripped 3 bases from V and 6 bases from J, with 12 bases between. Germline CDR1 ENHRY, CDR2 SYGVKD. The CDR3 spans 14 residues. The DNA for the CDR3 is TGTGCCATCAGTGATTCACCCGGGGGAAACATTCAGTACTTC. Its protein is CAISDSPGGNIQYF.

The V and J genes are TRBV30 and TRBJ1-6; 7 bases are shared with TRBD1. V lost 3 bases to trimming and J lost 8 bases; unmatched junction nucleotides: 10. This CDR3 is built from 15 residues. The germline CDR1 and CDR2 sequences are GTSNPN and SVGIG (reference sequence). As DNA, the CDR3 is TGTGCCTGGAGGGAGGTGGACAGGCTCGATTCACCCCTCCACTTT. This translates into CAWREVDRLDSPLHF.

This clone has more than one count but fewer than ten. The chain carries TRBV19 and TRBJ1-4; maybe TRBD1 (6 bases). The CDR3 is 14 amino acids. Trimming left V 6 bases short and J 3 bases short, with 11 bases between. Germline V CDR1 and CDR2: LNHDA, SQIVND (reference sequence). This chain's CDR3 is CASRNRAANEKLFF. The CDR3 DNA reads TGTGCCAGTAGAAACAGGGCTGCTAATGAAAAACTGTTTTTT.

This chain links TRBV4-2 with TRBJ1-4; D may be TRBD1 (6 bases). This CDR3 is 14 amino acids long. V lost 7 bases to trimming and J lost 8 bases, with 17 bases between them. CDR1 and CDR2 (germline): LGHNA, YNFKEQ. The CDR3 spells CASTQGGTSEKLFF. The CDR3 DNA is TGTGCCAGCACTCAGGGAGGGACAAGCGAAAAACTGTTTTTT.

V usage is TRBV7-9 and J usage is TRBJ2-3, with 7 positions matching TRBD1. CDR1 is SEHNR and CDR2 is FQNEAQ in the germline V gene (reference sequence). This CDR3 is 16 amino acids long. The V segment lost 5 bases and the J segment 2 bases; nucleotides outside the gene matches: 10. CDR3 region: CASSLQGQRYTDTQYF. CDR3 nucleotide sequence: TGTGCCAGCAGCCTACAGGGACAGCGCTACACAGATACGCAGTATTTT. The full variable domain, rest sourced from reference TRBV7-9 and TRBJ2-3, is DTGVSQNPRHKITKRGQNVTFRCDPISEHNRLYWYRQTLGQGPEFLTYFQNEAQLEKSRLLSDRFSAERPKGSFSTLEIQRTEQGDSAMYLCASSLQGQRYTDTQYFGPGTRLTVL.

This chain joins TRBV5-1 and TRBJ2-1; tentative D call: TRBD2 (6 bases). Trimming took 2 bases from V and 8 from J, leaving 8 bases between them. This CDR3 region has 12 residues. Germline V gene data show CDR1 as SGHRS and CDR2 as YFSETQ. The CDR3 region is CASSLGGHEQFF. Written as DNA, the CDR3 is TGCGCCAGCAGCTTAGGAGGGCATGAGCAGTTCTTC.

V gene TRBV4-1 combines with J gene TRBJ2-1; 9 nucleotides agree with TRBD2. CDR1 MGHRA and CDR2 YSYEKL come from the germline V gene. This CDR3 region has 16 residues. V was pared by 0 bases and J by 4 bases, with 4 bases of the junction left unmatched. For the CDR3, the DNA is TGCGCCAGCAGCCAAGATAGAGCGGGGGGTTACAATGAGCAGTTCTTC. This translates into CASSQDRAGGYNEQFF.

The chain uses TRBV5-5 and TRBJ2-7, with a weak D call TRBD1 (5 bases). Trimming left V 0 bases short and J 5 bases short, with 12 bases between. Germline assignment: CDR1 SGHKS and CDR2 YYEKEE (reference sequence). The CDR3 covers 14 residues. CDR3 loop: CASSLVGRGHEQYF. CDR3 sequence (DNA): TGTGCCAGCAGCTTGGTCGGAAGGGGCCACGAGCAGTACTTC.

The chain links TRBV7-2 to TRBJ1-5; 8 positions agree with TRBD1. The V segment lost 0 bases and the J segment 3 bases; nucleotides outside the gene matches: 7. The CDR3 is 17 residues long. Germline values: CDR1 SGHTA, CDR2 FQGNSA. CDR3 sequence: CASSLADTGGHNQPQHF. CDR3 in DNA: TGTGCCAGCAGCTTAGCGGACACAGGGGGACACAATCAGCCCCAGCATTTT.

This clone was seen a single time. The CDR3 DNA sequence: TGTGCCAGCAGCTTAATTACAGACGGCAAAGAGACCCAGTACTTC. Its protein is CASSLITDGKETQYF. The V and J genes are TRBV7-3 and TRBJ2-5; D gene unclear. Trimming stripped 1 base from V and 3 bases from J, with 12 bases between. Germline V CDR1 and CDR2: SGHTA, FQGTGA. The CDR3 contains 15 residues.

This chain joins TRBV19 and TRBJ2-4; D is possibly TRBD2 (5 bases). The CDR3 runs to 16 residues. V lost 1 base to trimming and J lost 1 base, with 11 bases between them. Germline CDR1 LNHDA, CDR2 SQIVND (reference sequence). CDR3 sequence (DNA): TGTGCCAGTAGTATAGGGGAGTACAACGCCAAAAACATTCAGTACTTC. Translated, it gives CASSIGEYNAKNIQYF.

CDR3 amino acids: CASSFVGSLYEQYF. CDR3 in DNA: TGTGCCAGCAGCTTCGTGGGTAGCTTATACGAGCAGTACTTC. The genes are TRBV7-2 and TRBJ2-7; D remains unclear. Germline loops: CDR1 SGHTA, CDR2 FQGNSA. The CDR3 runs 14 residues. V lost 3 bases to trimming and J lost 4 bases, with 13 bases between them. Full variable domain (rest looked up from reference TRBV7-2 and TRBJ2-7): GAGVSQSPSNKVTEKGKDVELRCDPISGHTALYWYRQSLGQGLEFLIYFQGNSAPDKSGLPSDRFSAERTGGSVSTLTIQRTQQEDSAVYLCASSFVGSLYEQYFGPGTRLTVT.

J is TRBJ2-1 and V is TRBV6-1; no clear D gene. The V gene's germline CDR1 is MNHNS and CDR2 SASEGT. The CDR3 sequence is 10 residues long. V gave up 6 bases and J gave up 9 bases, with 6 bases separating them. CDR3 bases: TGTGCCAGCAGGAGAGGTGAGCAGTTCTTC. Protein sequence: CASRRGEQFF.

V gene TRBV5-4 combines with J gene TRBJ2-7; 7 bases match TRBD1. The CDR3 is made up of 14 amino acids. V shed 2 bases and J 7 bases; nucleotides not matched to a gene: 9. CDR1 and CDR2 (germline): SGHNT, YYREEE (reference sequence). The CDR3 DNA reads as TGTGCCAGCAGCTTCCGGGACAGTCGGGCAGAGCAGTACTTC. It translates to CASSFRDSRAEQYF.

The chain combines TRBV7-9 with TRBJ1-5; D perhaps matches TRBD1 (5 bases). V lost 1 base to trimming and J lost 0 bases, with 10 bases between them. The CDR3 loop spans 16 amino acids. Germline lookup yields CDR1 SEHNR and CDR2 FQNEAQ (reference sequence). The CDR3: CASSLVTAHSNQPQHF. The CDR3 DNA sequence: TGTGCCAGCAGCTTAGTGACAGCTCATAGCAATCAGCCCCAGCATTTT. Looking up the rest from reference TRBV7-9 and TRBJ1-5 gives the full variable domain: DTGVSQNPRHKITKRGQNVTFRCDPISEHNRLYWYRQTLGQGPEFLTYFQNEAQLEKSRLLSDRFSAERPKGSFSTLEIQRTEQGDSAMYLCASSLVTAHSNQPQHFGDGTRLSIL.

V usage is TRBV30 and J usage is TRBJ1-1; TRBD1 matches 7 bases. V lost 4 bases to trimming and J lost 5 bases; unmatched junction nucleotides: 7. The CDR3 is 13 residues long. Germline CDR1 is GTSNPN and CDR2 is SVGIG (reference sequence). CDR3 DNA sequence: TGTGCCTGGAACTCGGGACAGATGACTGAAGCTTTCTTT. This encodes CAWNSGQMTEAFF. Based on the CDR3 plus reference TRBV30 and TRBJ1-1, the full variable domain is SQTIHQWPATLVQPVGSPLSLECTVEGTSNPNLYWYRQAAGRGLQLLFYSVGIGQISSEVPQNLSASRPQDRQFILSSKKLLLSDSGFYLCAWNSGQMTEAFFGQGTRLTVV.

The chain links TRBV29-1 to TRBJ1-5; D is unclear. There are 13 residues in the CDR3. Trimming pared 6 bases from V and 7 bases from J, leaving 16 bases between. CDR1 and CDR2 from the germline V gene are SQVTM and ANQGSEA. CDR3 nucleotides: TGCAGCGTGGGTGACGGGATTAGCCAGCCCCAGCATTTT. It translates to CSVGDGISQPQHF. The whole variable domain, filled in from reference TRBV29-1 and TRBJ1-5, reads SAVISQKPSRDICQRGTSLTIQCQVDSQVTMMFWYRQQPGQSLTLIATANQGSEATYESGFVIDKFPISRPNLTFSTLTVSNMSPEDSSIYLCSVGDGISQPQHFGDGTRLSIL.

The V gene is TRBV7-2, the J gene TRBJ1-2; TRBD1 is a possible D gene (6 bases). CDR1 and CDR2 from the germline V gene are SGHTA and FQGNSA. CDR3 size: 17 residues. V gave up 5 bases and J gave up 4 bases, with 23 bases separating them. For the CDR3, the DNA is TGTGCCAGCAGCCCGGGACAATTTTCGAAGTATGGCTATGGCTACACCTTC. Protein product: CASSPGQFSKYGYGYTF.

The chain uses TRBV5-1 and TRBJ2-7; a weak D match, TRBD2 (5 bases). There are 14 residues in the CDR3. The V end was cut by 0 bases, the J end by 2 bases, with 9 bases between. Germline CDR1 and CDR2: SGHRS and YFSETQ. The CDR3 DNA reads as TGCGCCAGCAGCTTGGTCACCGGGACCTACGAGCAGTACTTC. This codes for CASSLVTGTYEQYF.

The chain carries TRBV5-6 and TRBJ2-3; the match to TRBD2 covers 10 bases. V dropped 1 base and J dropped 2; count of bases not matched to a gene: 10. Germline CDR1 reads SGHDT; CDR2 reads YYEEEE. The CDR3 extends over 18 amino acids. CDR3 nucleotides: TGTGCCAGCAGCTTGAGGCTAGCGGGGGCGCCGACCACAGATACGCAGTATTTT. Amino acids: CASSLRLAGAPTTDTQYF.